Below, 3 T cell receptor beta chains from the same sample are listed, as sequenced in a study of T cells after yellow fever vaccination. Using its own MiXCR run on the 5' RACE reads, TCRdb lists one record per CDR3 protein. The sample contains around 200,000 distinct CDR3 sequences, 11% of which appear only once. The specimen comprised CD8+ T cells sorted from PBMCs, sampled 15 days after the yellow fever booster vaccination. Receptor source: a young man who received the YFV17D yellow fever vaccine.

The chain uses TRBV6-1 and TRBJ1-1; 7 bases are shared with TRBD1. The germline V gene encodes CDR1 MNHNS and CDR2 SASEGT. There are 14 residues in the CDR3. With 4 bases clipped from V and 1 base from J, the junction kept 3 bases outside the gene matches. Here the CDR3 DNA reads TGTGCCAGCAGTGGAAGACAGGGGAACACTGAAGCTTTCTTT. The encoded protein is CASSGRQGNTEAFF.

This chain uses TRBV4-1 with TRBJ2-1, with a tentative D call TRBD2 (6 bases). The CDR3 runs to 15 residues. V lost 4 bases, J lost 5 bases, and 15 bases lay in between. CDR1 and CDR2 from the germline V gene are MGHRA and YSYEKL. This CDR3 is CASSLSVAANNEQFF. In DNA, the CDR3 is TGCGCCAGCAGCCTCTCGGTAGCGGCCAACAATGAGCAGTTCTTC.

V is TRBV7-2 and J is TRBJ1-2; 7 nucleotides agree with TRBD1. The CDR3 covers 17 residues. V trimming: 3 bases; J trimming: 1 base; junction bases outside the gene matches: 11. From germline, CDR1 is SGHTA and CDR2 FQGNSA. Written as DNA, the CDR3 is TGTGCCAGCAGCTTCACACCCGGGACAGAAATTAACTATGGCTACACCTTC. This sequence encodes CASSFTPGTEINYGYTF. Looking up the rest from reference TRBV7-2 and TRBJ1-2 gives the full variable domain: GAGVSQSPSNKVTEKGKDVELRCDPISGHTALYWYRQSLGQGLEFLIYFQGNSAPDKSGLPSDRFSAERTGGSVSTLTIQRTQQEDSAVYLCASSFTPGTEINYGYTFGSGTRLTVV.